This T cell receptor beta chain was observed in a study of OX40 agonist ivuxolimab in advanced cancers. Study-level points and caveats: The average count of expanded clones was higher among CD8+ T cells than among CD4+.

Comment on this clone: Antigen: not known.

Using immunoSEQ multiplex PCR, the repertoire was profiled, and TCRdb retains in-frame clones only, with some absent. The data show roughly 80,000 clones, 80% to 90% seen once. Sequencing was performed on CD4+ or CD8+ T cells sorted from blood, taken in a trial of the OX40 agonist ivuxolimab. This TCR was sampled from an adult with an advanced solid tumor such as melanoma, head and neck, liver or kidney cancer.

CDR3 nucleotides: TGTGCCAGCAGCAAACAAACAGGCCGTCAGCCCCAGCATTTT. Amino acids: CASSKQTGRQPQHF. V gene TRBV21-1 combines with J gene TRBJ1-5; the D call TRBD1 from the table was never checked on the DNA. TRBV21-1 is a pseudogene segment. The CDR3 is 14 amino acids.